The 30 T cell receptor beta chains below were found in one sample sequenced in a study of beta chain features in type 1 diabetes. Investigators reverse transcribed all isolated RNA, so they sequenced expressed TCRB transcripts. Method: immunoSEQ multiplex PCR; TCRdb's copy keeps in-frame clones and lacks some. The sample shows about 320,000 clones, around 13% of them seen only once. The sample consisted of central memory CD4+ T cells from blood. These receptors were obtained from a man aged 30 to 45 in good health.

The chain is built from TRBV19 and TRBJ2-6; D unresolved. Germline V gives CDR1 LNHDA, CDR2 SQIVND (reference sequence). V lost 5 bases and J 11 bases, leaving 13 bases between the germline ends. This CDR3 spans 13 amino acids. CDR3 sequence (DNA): TGTGCCAGTAGTGATACGTTTGGGTACGTCCTGACTTTC. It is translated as CASSDTFGYVLTF.

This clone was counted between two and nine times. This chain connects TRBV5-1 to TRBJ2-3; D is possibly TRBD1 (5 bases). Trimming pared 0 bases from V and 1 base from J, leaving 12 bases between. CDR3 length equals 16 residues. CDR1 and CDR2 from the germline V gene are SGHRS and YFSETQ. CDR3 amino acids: CASSLGYRQGTDTQYF. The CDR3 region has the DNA TGCGCCAGCAGCTTGGGTTACAGGCAGGGCACAGATACGCAGTATTTT.

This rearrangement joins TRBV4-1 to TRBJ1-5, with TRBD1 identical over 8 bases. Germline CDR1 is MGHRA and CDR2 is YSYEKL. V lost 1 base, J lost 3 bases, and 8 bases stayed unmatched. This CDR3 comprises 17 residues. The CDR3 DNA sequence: TGCGCCAGCAGCCAAGCCTTCTCCAGGGGGCTCAATCAGCCCCAGCATTTT. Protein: CASSQAFSRGLNQPQHF.

CDR3 in DNA: TGTGCCAGCAGCCCCACCACACGGTCCAACTATGGCTACACCTTC. Its translation is CASSPTTRSNYGYTF. This chain uses TRBV7-2 with TRBJ1-2; no reliable D call. This CDR3 has 15 amino acids. Germline V gene sequence: CDR1 SGHTA, CDR2 FQGNSA. V dropped 5 bases and J dropped 2 bases, with 15 bases sitting between them. The variable domain in full, completed from reference TRBV7-2 and TRBJ1-2, reads GAGVSQSPSNKVTEKGKDVELRCDPISGHTALYWYRQSLGQGLEFLIYFQGNSAPDKSGLPSDRFSAERTGGSVSTLTIQRTQQEDSAVYLCASSPTTRSNYGYTFGSGTRLTVV.

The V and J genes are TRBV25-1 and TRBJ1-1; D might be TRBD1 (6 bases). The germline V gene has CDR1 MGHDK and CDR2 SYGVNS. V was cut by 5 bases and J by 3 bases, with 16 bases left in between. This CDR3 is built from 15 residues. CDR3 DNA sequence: TGTGCCAGCAGTCGTATCGGGAGGGGGGACACTGAAGCTTTCTTT. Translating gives CASSRIGRGDTEAFF.

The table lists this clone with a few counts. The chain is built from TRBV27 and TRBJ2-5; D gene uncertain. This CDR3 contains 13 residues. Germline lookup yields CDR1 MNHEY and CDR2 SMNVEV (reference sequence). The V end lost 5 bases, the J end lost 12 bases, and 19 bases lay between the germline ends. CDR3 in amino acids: CASSRRPLGLEYF. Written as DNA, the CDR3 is TGTGCCAGCAGTCGTAGACCCCTTGGGTTAGAGTACTTC.

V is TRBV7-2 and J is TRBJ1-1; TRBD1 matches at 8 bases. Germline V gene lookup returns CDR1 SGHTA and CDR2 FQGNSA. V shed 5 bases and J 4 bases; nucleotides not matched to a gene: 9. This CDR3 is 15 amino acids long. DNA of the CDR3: TGTGCCAGCAGCGGGGGACAGGCCTTTGTCACTGAAGCTTTCTTT. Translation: CASSGGQAFVTEAFF.

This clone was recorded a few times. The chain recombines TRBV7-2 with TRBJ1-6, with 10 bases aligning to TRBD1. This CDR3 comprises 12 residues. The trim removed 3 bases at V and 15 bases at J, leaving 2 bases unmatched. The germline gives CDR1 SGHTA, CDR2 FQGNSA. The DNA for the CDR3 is TGTGCCAGCAGCTTGAGGACAGGGGGCCTCCACTTT. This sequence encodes CASSLRTGGLHF.

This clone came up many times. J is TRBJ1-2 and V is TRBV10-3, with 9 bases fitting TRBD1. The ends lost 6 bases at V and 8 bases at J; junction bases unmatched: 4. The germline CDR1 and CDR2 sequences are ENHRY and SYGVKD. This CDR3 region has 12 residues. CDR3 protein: CAISRDREGYTF. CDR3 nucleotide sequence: TGTGCCATCAGCAGGGACAGGGAAGGCTACACCTTC.

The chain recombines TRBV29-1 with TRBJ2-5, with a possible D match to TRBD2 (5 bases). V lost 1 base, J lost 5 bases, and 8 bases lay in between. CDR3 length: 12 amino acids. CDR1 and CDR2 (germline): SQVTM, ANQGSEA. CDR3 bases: TGCAGCGTTGAAGGACCGGGGGAGACCCAGTACTTC. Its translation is CSVEGPGETQYF. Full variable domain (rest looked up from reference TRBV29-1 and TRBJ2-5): SAVISQKPSRDICQRGTSLTIQCQVDSQVTMMFWYRQQPGQSLTLIATANQGSEATYESGFVIDKFPISRPNLTFSTLTVSNMSPEDSSIYLCSVEGPGETQYFGPGTRLLVL.

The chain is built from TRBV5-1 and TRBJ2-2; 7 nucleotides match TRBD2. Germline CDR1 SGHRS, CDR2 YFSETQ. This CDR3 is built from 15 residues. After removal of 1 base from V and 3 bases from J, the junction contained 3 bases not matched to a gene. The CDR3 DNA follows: TGCGCCAGCAGCTTGAGAAGCGGGGACACCGGGGAGCTGTTTTTT. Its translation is CASSLRSGDTGELFF.

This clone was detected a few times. This chain's CDR3 is CASSPSSYEQYV. The CDR3 region has the DNA TGTGCCAGCAGCCCCAGCTCCTACGAGCAGTACGTC. The gene calls are TRBV7-9 and TRBJ2-7; D remains ambiguous. Germline lookup yields CDR1 SEHNR and CDR2 FQNEAQ (reference sequence). Deletions cut 5 bases from V and 0 bases from J, with 5 bases between. The CDR3 contains 12 residues.

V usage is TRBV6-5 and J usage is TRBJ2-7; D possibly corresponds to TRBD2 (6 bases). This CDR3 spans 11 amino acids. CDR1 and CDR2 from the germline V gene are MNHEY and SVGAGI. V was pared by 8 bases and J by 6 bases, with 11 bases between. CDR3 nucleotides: TGTGCCAGCCGGGAGAAAGGCGAGCAGTACGTC. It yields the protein CASREKGEQYV.

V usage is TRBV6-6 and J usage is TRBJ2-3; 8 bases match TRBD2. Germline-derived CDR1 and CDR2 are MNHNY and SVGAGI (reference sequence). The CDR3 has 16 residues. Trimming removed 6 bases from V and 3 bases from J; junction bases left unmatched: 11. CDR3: CASRRTLAGTTDTQYF. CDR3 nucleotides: TGTGCCAGCAGAAGGACGTTAGCGGGGACTACAGATACGCAGTATTTT.

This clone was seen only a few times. DNA of the CDR3: TGTGCCAGCAGCTCACAAGCTTGGGGAAATGAGCAGTTCTTC. This codes for CASSSQAWGNEQFF. This rearrangement joins TRBV27 to TRBJ2-1; D is unclear. The CDR3 runs to 14 residues. Germline CDR1 MNHEY, CDR2 SMNVEV (reference sequence). V lost 6 bases to trimming and J lost 7 bases, with 16 bases between them.

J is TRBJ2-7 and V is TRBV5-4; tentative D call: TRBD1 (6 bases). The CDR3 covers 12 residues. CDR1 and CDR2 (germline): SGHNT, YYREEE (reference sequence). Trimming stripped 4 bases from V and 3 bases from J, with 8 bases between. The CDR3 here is CASSVQGYEQYF. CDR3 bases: TGTGCCAGCAGCGTACAGGGCTACGAGCAGTACTTC.

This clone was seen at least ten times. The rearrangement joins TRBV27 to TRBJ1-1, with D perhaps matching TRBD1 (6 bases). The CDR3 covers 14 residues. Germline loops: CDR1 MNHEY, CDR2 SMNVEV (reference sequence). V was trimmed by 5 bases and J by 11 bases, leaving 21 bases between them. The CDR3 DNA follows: TGTGCCAGCAGTCCCCCCGGACAGTCGGGGCGGGCTTTCTTT. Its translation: CASSPPGQSGRAFF.

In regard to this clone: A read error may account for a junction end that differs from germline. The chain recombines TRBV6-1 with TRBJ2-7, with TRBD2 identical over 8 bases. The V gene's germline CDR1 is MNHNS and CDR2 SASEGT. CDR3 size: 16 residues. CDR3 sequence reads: CAISETGGPTSYEQYF. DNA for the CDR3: TGTGCCATCAGTGAGACGGGGGGGCCGACCTCCTACGAGCAGTACTTC.

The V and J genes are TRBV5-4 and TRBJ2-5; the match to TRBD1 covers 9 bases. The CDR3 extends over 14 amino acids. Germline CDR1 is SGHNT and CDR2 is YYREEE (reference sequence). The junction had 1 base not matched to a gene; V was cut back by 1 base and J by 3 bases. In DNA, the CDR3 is TGTGCCAGCAGCTTGAGGGACAGGGAAGAGACCCAGTACTTC. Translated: CASSLRDREETQYF.

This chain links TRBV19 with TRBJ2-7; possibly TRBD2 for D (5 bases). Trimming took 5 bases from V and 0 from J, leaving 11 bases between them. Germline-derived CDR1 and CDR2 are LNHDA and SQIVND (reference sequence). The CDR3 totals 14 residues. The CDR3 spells CASSVGANSYEQYV. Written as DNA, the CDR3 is TGTGCCAGTAGTGTGGGAGCGAACTCCTACGAGCAGTACGTC.

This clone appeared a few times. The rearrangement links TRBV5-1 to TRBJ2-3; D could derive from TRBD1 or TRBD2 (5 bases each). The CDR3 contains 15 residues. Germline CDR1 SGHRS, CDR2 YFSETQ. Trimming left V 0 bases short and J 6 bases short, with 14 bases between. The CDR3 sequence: CASSLGGSDTDTQYF. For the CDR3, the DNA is TGCGCCAGCAGCTTGGGGGGGAGTGATACGGATACGCAGTATTTT.

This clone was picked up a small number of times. CDR3 sequence: CASSQEARSEAFF. The CDR3 DNA follows: TGCGCCAGCAGCCAAGAGGCCAGAAGTGAAGCTTTCTTT. The chain carries TRBV4-3 and TRBJ1-1; D uncertain. This CDR3 region has 13 residues. Germline V gives CDR1 LGHNA, CDR2 YSLEER. V was pared by 0 bases and J by 7 bases, with 9 bases between.

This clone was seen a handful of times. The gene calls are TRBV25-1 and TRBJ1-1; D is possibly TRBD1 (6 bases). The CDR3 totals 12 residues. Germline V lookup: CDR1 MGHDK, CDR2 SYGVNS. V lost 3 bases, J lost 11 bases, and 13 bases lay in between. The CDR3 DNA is TGTGCCAGCAGTGACGGACAGCGGAATGCTTTCTTT. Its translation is CASSDGQRNAFF.

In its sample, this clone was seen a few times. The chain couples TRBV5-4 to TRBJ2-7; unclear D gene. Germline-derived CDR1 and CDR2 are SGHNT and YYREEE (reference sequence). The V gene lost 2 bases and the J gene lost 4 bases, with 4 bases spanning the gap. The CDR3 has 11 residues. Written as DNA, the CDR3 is TGTGCCAGCAGCTTTTCATACGAGCAGTACGTC. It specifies CASSFSYEQYV.

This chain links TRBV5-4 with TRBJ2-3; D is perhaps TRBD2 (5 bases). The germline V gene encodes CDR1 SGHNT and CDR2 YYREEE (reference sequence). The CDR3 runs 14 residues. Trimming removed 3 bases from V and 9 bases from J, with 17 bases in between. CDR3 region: CASSSVSRGETQYF. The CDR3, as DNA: TGTGCCAGCAGCTCGGTCTCTCGGGGTGAGACGCAGTATTTT.

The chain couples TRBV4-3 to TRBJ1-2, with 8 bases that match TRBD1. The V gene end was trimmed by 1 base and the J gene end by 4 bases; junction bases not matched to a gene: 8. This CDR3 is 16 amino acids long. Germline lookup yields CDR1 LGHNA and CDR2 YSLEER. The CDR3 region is CASSQATGGGRYGYTF. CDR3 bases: TGCGCCAGCAGCCAAGCTACAGGGGGAGGGCGCTATGGCTACACCTTC.

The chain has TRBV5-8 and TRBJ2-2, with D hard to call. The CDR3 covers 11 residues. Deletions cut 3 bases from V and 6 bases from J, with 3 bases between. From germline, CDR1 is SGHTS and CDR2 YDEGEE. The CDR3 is CASSYPGELFF. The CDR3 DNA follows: TGTGCCAGCAGCTACCCCGGGGAGCTGTTTTTT.

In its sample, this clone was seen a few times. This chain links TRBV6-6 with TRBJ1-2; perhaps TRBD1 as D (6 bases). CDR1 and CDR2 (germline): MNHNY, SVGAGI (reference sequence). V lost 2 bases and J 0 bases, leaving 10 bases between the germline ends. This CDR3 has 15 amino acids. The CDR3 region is CASSYGQNANYGYTF. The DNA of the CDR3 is TGTGCCAGCAGTTACGGACAGAACGCTAACTATGGCTACACCTTC.

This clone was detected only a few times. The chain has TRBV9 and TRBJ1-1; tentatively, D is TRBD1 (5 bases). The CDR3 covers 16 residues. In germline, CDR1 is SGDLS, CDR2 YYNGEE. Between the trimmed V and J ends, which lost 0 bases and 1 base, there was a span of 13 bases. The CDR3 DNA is TGTGCCAGCAGCGTAGGAGAGGGGATTGCGAACACTGAAGCTTTCTTT. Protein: CASSVGEGIANTEAFF.

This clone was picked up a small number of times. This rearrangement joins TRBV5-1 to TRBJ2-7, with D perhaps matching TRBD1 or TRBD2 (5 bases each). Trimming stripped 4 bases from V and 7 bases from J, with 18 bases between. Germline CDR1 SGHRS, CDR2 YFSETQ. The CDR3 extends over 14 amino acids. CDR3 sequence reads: CASSPGTVGYEQYF. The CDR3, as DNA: TGCGCCAGCAGCCCAGGGACCGTGGGCTATGAGCAGTACTTC.